This TCR beta chain came from a study of tumor and adjacent non-tumor tissue in lung cancer. Study at large: Stage I to III disease affected approximately 11 men and roughly five women aged roughly 30 to 80. Each sample yielded 4 million to 5 million productive TCRbeta reads on average. Overall study results and limits: Top 100 clones took a larger repertoire share in normal lung.

Three rounds of nested PCR, following a modified ARM-PCR protocol, produced the TCRbeta library. TCRdb recomputed calls from the multiplex PCR reads with MiXCR, one row per CDR3 protein. In the table there are under 150,000 distinct CDR3 sequences, about 66% of which are singletons. Note on this clonotype: Its antigen is not identified.

Looked up from germline, CDR1 is SGHNT and CDR2 is YENEEA. The CDR3 spans 14 residues. This sample's RNA came from whole unsorted tissue. Chemotherapy-naive patients with new lung cancer underwent thoracic surgery in China, August–late 2014. This receptor was taken from a young man with non-small cell lung cancer. V usage is TRBV11-3 and J usage is TRBJ2-7; no clear D gene. The source material was lung tumor tissue. CDR3 coding DNA: TGTGCTGTCCCACATGACTTTATTCCCTACGAGCAGTACTTC. This sequence encodes CAVPHDFIPYEQYF.